The rows below give T cell receptor beta chains drawn from one sample of a study of pediatric ulcerative colitis. The assay was immunoSEQ multiplex PCR, and TCRdb's table has in-frame clones only and misses some. The table includes more than 40,000 clones, around 78% detected once. Sequenced material: gut tissue. These receptors came from a girl between 10 and 17 years old with moderate ulcerative colitis. CDR3s include the opening cysteine and the closing phenylalanine or tryptophan. The order of the fields is J gene, CDR3 length, V gene, clone size, D gene, CDR3 protein, CDR3 DNA. The D gene is left open where the match is weak. Some rows have no size entry. The others give once, few or many, or a class for an expanded clone.

J gene: TRBJ2-1; CDR3 length: 15; V gene: TRBV18; clone size: -; D gene: TRBD2; CDR3 protein: CASSPMTSGGNEQFF; CDR3 DNA: TGTGCCAGCTCCCCTATGACTAGCGGGGGGAATGAGCAGTTCTTC
J gene: TRBJ1-5; CDR3 length: 14; V gene: TRBV6-6; clone size: -; D gene: -; CDR3 protein: CASSSGDGNQPQHF; CDR3 DNA: TGTGCCAGCAGTTCCGGGGACGGAAATCAGCCCCAGCATTTT
J gene: TRBJ2-7; CDR3 length: 15; V gene: TRBV4-1; clone size: -; D gene: TRBD1; CDR3 protein: CASSQEGQGLYEQYF; CDR3 DNA: TGCGCCAGCAGCCAAGAGGGACAGGGTTTGTACGAGCAGTACTTC
J gene: TRBJ2-1; CDR3 length: 15; V gene: TRBV18; clone size: once; D gene: -; CDR3 protein: CASSPAGQSGNEQFF; CDR3 DNA: TGTGCCAGCTCACCAGCGGGACAGTCAGGGAATGAGCAGTTCTTC
J gene: TRBJ2-2; CDR3 length: 15; V gene: TRBV18; clone size: -; D gene: -; CDR3 protein: CASSPSGSNTGELFF; CDR3 DNA: TGTGCCAGCTCACCATCAGGGTCGAACACCGGGGAGCTGTTTTTT
J gene: TRBJ2-7; CDR3 length: 15; V gene: TRBV5-1; clone size: -; D gene: -; CDR3 protein: CASSLVLDASYEQYF; CDR3 DNA: TGCGCCAGCAGCTTGGTGCTGGACGCATCATACGAGCAGTACTTC
J gene: TRBJ1-1; CDR3 length: 15; V gene: TRBV27; clone size: -; D gene: -; CDR3 protein: CASSPIGRTGTEAFF; CDR3 DNA: TGTGCCAGCAGTCCCATTGGCAGGACGGGCACTGAAGCTTTCTTT
J gene: TRBJ2-5; CDR3 length: 14; V gene: TRBV7-9; clone size: -; D gene: -; CDR3 protein: CASSLASLGASQYF; CDR3 DNA: TGTGCCAGCAGCTTAGCGTCGTTGGGGGCGTCCCAGTACTTC
J gene: TRBJ1-1; CDR3 length: 15; V gene: TRBV7-9; clone size: -; D gene: -; CDR3 protein: CASSLASLAGYEAFF; CDR3 DNA: TGTGCCAGCAGCTTAGCGTCGTTGGCGGGTTACGAAGCTTTCTTT
J gene: TRBJ2-1; CDR3 length: 14; V gene: TRBV10-3; clone size: few; D gene: -; CDR3 protein: CAISLDPRRNEQFF; CDR3 DNA: TGTGCCATCAGCTTGGACCCCCGGAGGAATGAGCAGTTCTTC
J gene: TRBJ1-4; CDR3 length: 15; V gene: TRBV6-5; clone size: few; D gene: -; CDR3 protein: CASSYSPGRHEKLFF; CDR3 DNA: TGTGCCAGCAGTTACTCACCAGGGAGACATGAAAAACTGTTTTTT
J gene: TRBJ1-2; CDR3 length: 15; V gene: TRBV9; clone size: -; D gene: TRBD1; CDR3 protein: CASSVGSSDRGGYTF; CDR3 DNA: TGTGCCAGCAGCGTGGGGAGCTCGGACAGGGGTGGCTACACCTTC
J gene: TRBJ1-5; CDR3 length: 15; V gene: TRBV5-8; clone size: few; D gene: TRBD1; CDR3 protein: CASTPTGVSNQPQHF; CDR3 DNA: TGTGCCAGCACCCCGACAGGGGTGAGCAATCAGCCCCAGCATTTT
J gene: TRBJ2-1; CDR3 length: 13; V gene: TRBV5-1; clone size: -; D gene: -; CDR3 protein: CASSTSLTDEQFF; CDR3 DNA: TGCGCCAGCAGCACCTCTCTCACGGATGAGCAGTTCTTC
J gene: TRBJ1-1; CDR3 length: 15; V gene: TRBV5-1; clone size: -; D gene: -; CDR3 protein: CASSLVVGTDTEAFF; CDR3 DNA: TGCGCCAGCAGCTTGGTTGTCGGTACGGACACTGAAGCTTTCTTT
J gene: TRBJ2-5; CDR3 length: 13; V gene: TRBV28; clone size: -; D gene: -; CDR3 protein: CASSLEPRESKYF; CDR3 DNA: TGTGCCAGCAGTTTAGAGCCCAGGGAGTCAAAGTACTTC
J gene: TRBJ1-3; CDR3 length: 15; V gene: TRBV6-6; clone size: -; D gene: -; CDR3 protein: CASRHPGGSGNTIYF; CDR3 DNA: TGTGCCAGCAGACATCCTGGAGGCTCTGGAAACACCATATATTTT
J gene: TRBJ2-7; CDR3 length: 16; V gene: TRBV28; clone size: -; D gene: TRBD2; CDR3 protein: CASSYAGGGGSYEQYF; CDR3 DNA: TGTGCCAGCAGTTATGCCGGCGGGGGAGGGTCCTACGAGCAGTACTTC
J gene: TRBJ2-7; CDR3 length: 15; V gene: TRBV7-8; clone size: -; D gene: TRBD2; CDR3 protein: CASSSFGTSGYEQYF; CDR3 DNA: TGTGCCAGCAGCTCGTTCGGGACTAGCGGATACGAGCAGTACTTC
J gene: TRBJ2-7; CDR3 length: 12; V gene: TRBV10-1; clone size: -; D gene: -; CDR3 protein: CAHFRTNYEQYF; CDR3 DNA: TGCGCCCACTTCCGGACAAACTACGAGCAGTACTTC
J gene: TRBJ2-2; CDR3 length: 15; V gene: TRBV7-2; clone size: -; D gene: TRBD2; CDR3 protein: CASSLTGTSFGELFF; CDR3 DNA: TGTGCCAGCAGCTTGACCGGGACTAGCTTTGGGGAGCTGTTTTTT
J gene: TRBJ1-1; CDR3 length: 13; V gene: TRBV30; clone size: once; D gene: -; CDR3 protein: CARYSGGHTEAFF; CDR3 DNA: TGTGCCCGATACTCGGGGGGGCACACTGAAGCTTTCTTT
J gene: TRBJ2-4; CDR3 length: 15; V gene: TRBV23-1; clone size: -; D gene: -; CDR3 protein: CASSRRGGVKNIQYF; CDR3 DNA: TGCGCCAGCAGTCGGCGCGGCGGGGTCAAAAACATTCAGTACTTC
J gene: TRBJ1-6; CDR3 length: 13; V gene: TRBV28; clone size: -; D gene: -; CDR3 protein: CASETTYNSPLHF; CDR3 DNA: TGTGCCAGCGAGACGACATATAATTCACCCCTCCACTTT
J gene: TRBJ2-7; CDR3 length: 14; V gene: TRBV10-3; clone size: -; D gene: -; CDR3 protein: CAISEGRVPYEQYF; CDR3 DNA: TGTGCCATCAGTGAGGGCAGGGTCCCCTACGAGCAGTACTTC
J gene: TRBJ2-7; CDR3 length: 15; V gene: TRBV5-6; clone size: -; D gene: TRBD1; CDR3 protein: CASSLLGTGSREQYF; CDR3 DNA: TGTGCCAGCAGCTTACTGGGGACAGGGTCCCGCGAGCAGTACTTC
J gene: TRBJ2-7; CDR3 length: 12; V gene: TRBV2; clone size: -; D gene: -; CDR3 protein: CASTPISYEQYF; CDR3 DNA: TGTGCCAGCACCCCCATCTCCTACGAGCAGTACTTC
J gene: TRBJ2-1; CDR3 length: 16; V gene: TRBV7-6; clone size: -; D gene: TRBD2; CDR3 protein: CASSLGTSGSIHEQFF; CDR3 DNA: TGTGCCAGCAGCTTAGGGACTAGCGGGAGTATCCATGAGCAGTTCTTC
J gene: TRBJ2-7; CDR3 length: 14; V gene: TRBV18; clone size: -; D gene: -; CDR3 protein: CASSPGSQSYEQYF; CDR3 DNA: TGTGCCAGCTCACCAGGCAGCCAGAGCTACGAGCAGTACTTC
J gene: TRBJ2-7; CDR3 length: 18; V gene: TRBV7-8; clone size: -; D gene: -; CDR3 protein: CASSLASATPTKSYEQYF; CDR3 DNA: TGTGCCAGCAGCTTAGCCTCCGCTACACCGACCAAAAGTTACGAGCAGTACTTC
J gene: TRBJ2-1; CDR3 length: 15; V gene: TRBV15; clone size: -; D gene: -; CDR3 protein: CATSRDLGALNEQFF; CDR3 DNA: TGTGCCACCAGCAGAGATCTGGGGGCTCTGAATGAGCAGTTCTTC
J gene: TRBJ2-3; CDR3 length: 13; V gene: TRBV10-3; clone size: -; D gene: -; CDR3 protein: CAVSAVSTDTQYF; CDR3 DNA: TGTGCCGTTTCGGCAGTCAGCACAGATACGCAGTATTTT
J gene: TRBJ1-5; CDR3 length: 12; V gene: TRBV19; clone size: once; D gene: -; CDR3 protein: CASTETGQPQHF; CDR3 DNA: TGTGCCAGTACAGAAACGGGCCAGCCCCAGCATTTT
J gene: TRBJ1-1; CDR3 length: 13; V gene: TRBV5-1; clone size: -; D gene: -; CDR3 protein: CASSLARNTEAFF; CDR3 DNA: TGCGCCAGCAGCTTGGCCAGGAACACTGAAGCTTTCTTT
J gene: TRBJ1-6; CDR3 length: 16; V gene: TRBV7-9; clone size: once; D gene: TRBD1; CDR3 protein: CASSLGEGGFGSPLHF; CDR3 DNA: TGTGCCAGCAGCTTAGGAGAAGGGGGCTTCGGTTCACCCCTCCACTTT
J gene: TRBJ2-7; CDR3 length: 16; V gene: TRBV10-3; clone size: -; D gene: TRBD2; CDR3 protein: CAISPGLAGSVYEQYF; CDR3 DNA: TGTGCCATCAGTCCGGGACTAGCTGGTAGTGTCTACGAGCAGTACTTC
J gene: TRBJ2-5; CDR3 length: 13; V gene: TRBV29-1; clone size: -; D gene: TRBD1; CDR3 protein: CSVDSRTGGTQYF; CDR3 DNA: TGCAGCGTTGATTCGCGGACAGGTGGGACCCAGTACTTC